Presented here are 2 T cell receptor beta chains from one specimen sequenced in a study of blood T cell repertoires in COVID-19. Libraries were prepared by immunoSEQ multiplex PCR; TCRdb keeps only in-frame clonotypes and omits some of them. The sample includes tens of thousands of clones, about 80% of them seen just once. The material sequenced was peripheral blood. Receptors were obtained from a man aged 45 to 65 with COVID-19, enrolled during active disease.

About this clone itself: Additional DNA sequences in this sample encode the identical CDR3. This chain joins TRBV5-4 and TRBJ2-1; the match to TRBD1 covers 8 bases. Germline CDR1 SGHNT, CDR2 YYREEE (reference sequence). The CDR3 length is 14 residues. Germline trimming cut 4 bases from V and 3 bases from J; bases unmatched to any gene: 3. The CDR3 bases are TGTGCCAGCAGCCGTGGGACAGGCTACAATGAGCAGTTCTTC. Its translation is CASSRGTGYNEQFF. Drawing the rest from reference TRBV5-4 and TRBJ2-1, the complete variable domain is ETGVTQSPTHLIKTRGQQVTLRCSSQSGHNTVSWYQQALGQGPQFIFQYYREEENGRGNFPPRFSGLQFPNYSSELNVNALELDDSALYLCASSRGTGYNEQFFGPGTRLTVL.

The chain couples TRBV7-3 to TRBJ1-3, with 8 bases aligning to TRBD1. Trimming at V came to 5 bases and at J to 4 bases, leaving 7 bases not matched to a gene. CDR1 is SGHTA and CDR2 is FQGTGA in the germline V gene. The CDR3 spans 15 residues. CDR3 DNA sequence: TGTGCCAGCAGCGCCGGACAGGGCAGAGGAAACACCATATATTTT. Translation: CASSAGQGRGNTIYF.